This T cell receptor (beta chain) was sequenced during a study of blood T cell repertoires in COVID-19. For the study at large: Some COVID-19 samples were acute and others convalescent; all came from the United States, Italy and Spain. T cells, B-cell-depleted T cells, or PBMCs provided the cDNA or gDNA that served as material.

Per the original methods: Amplification from reference gene primers served as the basis for estimated nucleated cell counts. Measured with immunoSEQ multiplex PCR; TCRdb has only the in-frame clones, and not every one. The V and J calls and the clone size are those of that table, but D and trimming were determined from the DNA. The table records approximately 80,000 clones, 82% of them present only once. V lost 6 bases, J lost 5 bases, and 16 bases lay in between. The CDR3 has 14 residues. Germline V gene lookup returns CDR1 LNHDA and CDR2 SQIVND (reference sequence). The chain recombines TRBV19 with TRBJ1-2, with D possibly matching TRBD1 (5 bases). The TCR was taken from a human donor in a cohort sampled during active COVID-19. Sequenced input: peripheral blood. CDR3 residues: CASSPGPLLYGYTF. CDR3 nucleotide sequence: TGTGCCAGTAGCCCAGGGCCGCTTTTGTATGGCTACACCTTC.